This T cell receptor beta chain was sequenced during a study of blood T cells in healthy people across ages. Germline CDR1 and CDR2: SGDLS and YYNGEE. The CDR3 is 16 residues long. Trimming cost V 3 bases and J 2 bases, with 14 bases left between them. PCR was performed a second time for about 7 to 12 cycles using a sample-barcoded 5' primer and a J-beta primer mix. In TCRdb, the 5' RACE reads were re-called with MiXCR into one record per CDR3 protein. The sample consists of approximately 900,000 distinct CDR3 sequences, approximately 49% of them appearing once. The V gene is TRBV9, the J gene TRBJ2-2; D perhaps matches TRBD2 (7 bases). The receptor was derived from a man aged 25 to 40 in good health. Input material: blood. For the CDR3, the DNA is TGTGCCAGCAGCGGGCGCGGGGGCCGTAACACCGGGGAGCTGTTTTTT. Protein product: CASSGRGGRNTGELFF.